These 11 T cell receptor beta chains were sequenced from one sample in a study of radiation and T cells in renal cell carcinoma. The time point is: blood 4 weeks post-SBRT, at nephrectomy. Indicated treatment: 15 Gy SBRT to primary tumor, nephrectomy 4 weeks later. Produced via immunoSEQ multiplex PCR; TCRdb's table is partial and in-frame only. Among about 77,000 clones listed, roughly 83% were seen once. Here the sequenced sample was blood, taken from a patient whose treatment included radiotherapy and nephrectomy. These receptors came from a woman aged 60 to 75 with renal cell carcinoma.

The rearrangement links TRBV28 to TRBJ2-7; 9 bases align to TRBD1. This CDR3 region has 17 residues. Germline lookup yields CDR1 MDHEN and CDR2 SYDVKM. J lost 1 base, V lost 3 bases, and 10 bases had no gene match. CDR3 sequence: CASSFAPGQGHSYEQYF. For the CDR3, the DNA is TGTGCCAGCAGTTTCGCACCGGGACAGGGTCATTCCTACGAGCAGTACTTC.

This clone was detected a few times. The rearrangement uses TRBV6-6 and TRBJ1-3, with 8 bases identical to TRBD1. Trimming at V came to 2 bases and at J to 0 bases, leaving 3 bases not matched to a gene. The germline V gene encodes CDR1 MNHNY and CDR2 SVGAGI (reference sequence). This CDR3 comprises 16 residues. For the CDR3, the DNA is TGTGCCAGCAGTTACAGGACAGGGAGCTCTGGAAACACCATATATTTT. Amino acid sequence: CASSYRTGSSGNTIYF.

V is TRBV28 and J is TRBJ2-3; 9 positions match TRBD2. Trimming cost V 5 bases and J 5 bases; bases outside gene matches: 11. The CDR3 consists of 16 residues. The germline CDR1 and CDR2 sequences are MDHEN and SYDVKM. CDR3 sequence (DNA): TGTGCCAGCAGTGAACCCGGGACTAGCTTTCAAGATACGCAGTATTTT. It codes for CASSEPGTSFQDTQYF. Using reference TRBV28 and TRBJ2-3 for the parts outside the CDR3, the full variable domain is DVKVTQSSRYLVKRTGEKVFLECVQDMDHENMFWYRQDPGLGLRLIYFSYDVKMKEKGDIPEGYSVSREKKERFSLILESASTNQTSMYLCASSEPGTSFQDTQYFGPGTRLTVL.

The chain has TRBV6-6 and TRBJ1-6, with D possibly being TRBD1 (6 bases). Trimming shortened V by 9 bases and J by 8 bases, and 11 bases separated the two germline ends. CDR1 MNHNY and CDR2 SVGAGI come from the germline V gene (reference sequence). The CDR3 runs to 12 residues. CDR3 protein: CASSRGDSPLHF. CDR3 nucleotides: TGTGCCAGTTCCAGGGGAGATTCACCCCTCCACTTT.

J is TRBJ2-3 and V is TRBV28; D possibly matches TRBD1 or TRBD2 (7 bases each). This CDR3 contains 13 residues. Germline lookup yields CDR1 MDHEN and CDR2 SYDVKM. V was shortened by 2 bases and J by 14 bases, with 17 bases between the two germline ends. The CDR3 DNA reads TGTGCCAGCAGTTTACTAGAGGGAGGGGGCCCGTATTTT. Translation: CASSLLEGGGPYF. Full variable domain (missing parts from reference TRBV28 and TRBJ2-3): DVKVTQSSRYLVKRTGEKVFLECVQDMDHENMFWYRQDPGLGLRLIYFSYDVKMKEKGDIPEGYSVSREKKERFSLILESASTNQTSMYLCASSLLEGGGPYFGPGTRLTVL.

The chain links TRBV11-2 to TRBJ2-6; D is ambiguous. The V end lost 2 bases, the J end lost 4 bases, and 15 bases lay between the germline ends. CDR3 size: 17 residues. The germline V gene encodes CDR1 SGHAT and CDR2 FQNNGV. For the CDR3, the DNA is TGTGCCAGCAGCTTACAGGCCGGATTCCCCGGGGCCAACGTCCTGACTTTC. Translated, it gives CASSLQAGFPGANVLTF.

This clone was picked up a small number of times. The CDR3: CASSPRPFTGDEAFF. The CDR3 coding sequence is TGTGCCAGTAGTCCTCGGCCCTTCACCGGAGATGAAGCTTTCTTT. This chain joins TRBV19 and TRBJ1-1; D unclear. Germline V CDR1 and CDR2: LNHDA, SQIVND (reference sequence). V lost 5 bases and J 7 bases, leaving 20 bases between the germline ends. The CDR3 is made up of 15 amino acids.

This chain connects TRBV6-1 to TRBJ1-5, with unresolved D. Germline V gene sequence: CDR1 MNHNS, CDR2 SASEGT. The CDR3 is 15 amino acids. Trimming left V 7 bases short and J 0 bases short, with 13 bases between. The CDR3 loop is CASMRRPNSNQPQHF. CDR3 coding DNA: TGTGCCAGCATGAGGCGTCCTAATAGCAATCAGCCCCAGCATTTT.

Here the CDR3 reads CASSALADLTDTQYF. CDR3 DNA sequence: TGTGCCAGCAGCGCCCTAGCGGATCTCACAGATACGCAGTATTTT. This sequence joins TRBV9 and TRBJ2-3; 7 bases line up with TRBD2. This CDR3 contains 15 residues. V gave up 3 bases and J gave up 2 bases; unmatched junction bases: 6. Per the germline V gene, CDR1 is SGDLS and CDR2 is YYNGEE.

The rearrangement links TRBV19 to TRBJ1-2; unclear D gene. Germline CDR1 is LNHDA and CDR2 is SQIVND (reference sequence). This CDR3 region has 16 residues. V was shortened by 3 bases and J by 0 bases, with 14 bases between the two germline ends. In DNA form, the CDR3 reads TGTGCCAGTAGTATGAGGCGGGGTCGGACTAACTATGGCTACACCTTC. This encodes CASSMRRGRTNYGYTF.

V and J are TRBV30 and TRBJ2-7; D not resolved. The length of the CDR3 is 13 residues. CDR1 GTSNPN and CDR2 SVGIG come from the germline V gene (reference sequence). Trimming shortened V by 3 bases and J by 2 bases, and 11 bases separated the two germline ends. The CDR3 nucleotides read TGTGCCTGGAGAGGAAGTAGTACCTACGAGCAGTACTTC. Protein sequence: CAWRGSSTYEQYF.